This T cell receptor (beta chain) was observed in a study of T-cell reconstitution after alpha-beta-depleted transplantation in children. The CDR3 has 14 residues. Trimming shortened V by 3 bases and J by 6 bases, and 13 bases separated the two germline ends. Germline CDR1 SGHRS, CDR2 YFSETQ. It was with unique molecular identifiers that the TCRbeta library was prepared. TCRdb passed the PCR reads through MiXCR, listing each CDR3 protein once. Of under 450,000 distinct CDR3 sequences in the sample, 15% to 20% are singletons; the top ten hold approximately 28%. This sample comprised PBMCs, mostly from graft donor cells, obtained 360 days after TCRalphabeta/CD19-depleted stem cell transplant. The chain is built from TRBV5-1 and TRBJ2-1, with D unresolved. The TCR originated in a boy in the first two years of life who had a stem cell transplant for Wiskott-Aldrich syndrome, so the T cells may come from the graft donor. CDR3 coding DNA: TGCGCCAGCAGCTCCGGCCCGCCGGTCAATGAGCAGTTCTTC. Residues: CASSSGPPVNEQFF. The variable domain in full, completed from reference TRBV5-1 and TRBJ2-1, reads KAGVTQTPRYLIKTRGQQVTLSCSPISGHRSVSWYQQTPGQGLQFLFEYFSETQRNKGNFPGRFSGRQFSNSRSEMNVSTLELGDSALYLCASSSGPPVNEQFFGPGTRLTVL.